This T cell receptor beta chain was documented in a study of CD8 T cells in ankylosing spondylitis. Notes on the study in general: According to the report, clones linked to the disease were significantly enriched in matched synovial fluid samples taken from ankylosing spondylitis patients.

5'-RACE, quantitative and with molecular barcodes, yielded the TCR beta libraries. From the 5' RACE reads, TCRdb called clonotypes with MiXCR, one entry per CDR3 protein. This table holds about 340,000 distinct CDR3 sequences, about 14% found once. Germline CDR1 and CDR2: LNHNV and YYDKDF (reference sequence). Trimming cost V 0 bases and J 2 bases, with 12 bases left between them. The CDR3 runs 16 residues. For this clonotype: The antigen is unknown.

Input material: blood, either unsorted or a sorted T cell fraction (not recorded which). The genes are TRBV15 and TRBJ2-3; D gene unclear. The TCR sequence derives from a male donor with ankylosing spondylitis or in good health (not recorded which). The CDR3 is CATSRDQRLLTDTQYF. CDR3 DNA sequence: TGTGCCACCAGCAGAGATCAGAGGTTACTCACAGATACGCAGTATTTT.